Here is one TCR beta chain with its context. What it recognizes is unknown. TCRdb processed the RT-PCR reads anew with MiXCR; each CDR3 protein has one entry. The repertoire holds about 520,000 distinct CDR3 sequences, with 6% to 9% as singletons. J was trimmed by 7 bases and V by 4 bases; bases with no gene match: 8. CDR3 length: 15 amino acids. The germline gives CDR1 SGHTA, CDR2 FQGNSA. The sample originates from a study of response to subunit inactivated influenza vaccine. Study-wide results and limits: That few new T cells are recruited by each seasonal influenza vaccination was the authors' suggestion.

The sample was PBMCs from blood, taken around 25 months after vaccination. The sequence was collected from a man in his fifties or sixties who received an inactivated influenza vaccine. The chain has TRBV7-2 and TRBJ1-5; 9 bases map to TRBD1. This CDR3 reads CASSYTPGQGQPQHF. DNA of the CDR3: TGTGCCAGCAGCTATACACCGGGACAGGGCCAGCCCCAGCATTTT.